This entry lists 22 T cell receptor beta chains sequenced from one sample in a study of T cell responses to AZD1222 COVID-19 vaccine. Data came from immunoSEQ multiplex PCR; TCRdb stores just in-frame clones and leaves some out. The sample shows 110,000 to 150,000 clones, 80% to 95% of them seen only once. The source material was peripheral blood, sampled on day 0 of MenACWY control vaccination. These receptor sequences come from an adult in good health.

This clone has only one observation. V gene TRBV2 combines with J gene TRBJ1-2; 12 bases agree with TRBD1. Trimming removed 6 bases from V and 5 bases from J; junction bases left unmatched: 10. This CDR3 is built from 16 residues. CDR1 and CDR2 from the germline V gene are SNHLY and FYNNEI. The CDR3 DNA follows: TGTGCCAGCAGCTCGGGACAGGGGGCCGGTCGGTATGGCTACACCTTC. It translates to CASSSGQGAGRYGYTF.

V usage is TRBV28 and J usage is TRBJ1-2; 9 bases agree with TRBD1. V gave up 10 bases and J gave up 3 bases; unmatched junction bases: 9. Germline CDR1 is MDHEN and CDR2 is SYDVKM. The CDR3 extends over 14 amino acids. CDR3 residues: CAIQDRGGDYGYTF. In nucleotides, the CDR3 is TGTGCCATCCAAGACAGGGGGGGTGACTATGGCTACACCTTC.

CDR3 coding DNA: TGTGCCAGCAGCTCTCCTCGCGGACAAGAGACCCAGTACTTC. This sequence encodes CASSSPRGQETQYF. The J gene is TRBJ2-5, the V gene TRBV5-6; D not certain. The CDR3 spans 14 residues. Per germline, CDR1 SGHDT and CDR2 YYEEEE. Trimming took off 3 bases at V and 2 bases at J, with 11 bases between the two ends.

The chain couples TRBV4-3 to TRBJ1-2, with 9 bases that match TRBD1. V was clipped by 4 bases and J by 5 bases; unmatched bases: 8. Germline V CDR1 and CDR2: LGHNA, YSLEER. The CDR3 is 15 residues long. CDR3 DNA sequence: TGCGCCAGCAGCCCCTGGGACAGGGTAGAGTATGGCTACACCTTC. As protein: CASSPWDRVEYGYTF.

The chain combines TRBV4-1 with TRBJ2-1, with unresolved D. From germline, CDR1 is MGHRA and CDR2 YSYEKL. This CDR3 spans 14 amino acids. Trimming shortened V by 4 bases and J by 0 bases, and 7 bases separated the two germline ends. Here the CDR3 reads CASSRSVSYNEQFF. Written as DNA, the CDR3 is TGCGCCAGCAGCCGTAGTGTCTCCTACAATGAGCAGTTCTTC.

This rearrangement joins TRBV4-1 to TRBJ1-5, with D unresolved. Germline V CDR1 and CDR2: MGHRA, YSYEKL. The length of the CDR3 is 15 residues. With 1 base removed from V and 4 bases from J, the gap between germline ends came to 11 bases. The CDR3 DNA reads TGCGCCAGCAGCCAAGCTACCTTACCTAATCAGCCCCAGCATTTT. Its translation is CASSQATLPNQPQHF.

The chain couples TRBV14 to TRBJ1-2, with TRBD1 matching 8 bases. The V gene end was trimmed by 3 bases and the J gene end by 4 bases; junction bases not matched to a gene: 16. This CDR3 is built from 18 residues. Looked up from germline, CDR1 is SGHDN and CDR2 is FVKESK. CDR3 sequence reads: CASSQKDFRQGLGYGYTF. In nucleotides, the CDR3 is TGTGCCAGCAGCCAGAAGGATTTTCGACAGGGGCTTGGCTATGGCTACACCTTC.

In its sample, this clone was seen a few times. CDR3 coding DNA: TGTGCCAGCGAACAGGGTAGCAATCAGCCCCAGCATTTT. Its translation: CASEQGSNQPQHF. This chain uses TRBV2 with TRBJ1-5, with a weak D call TRBD1 (6 bases). Per germline, CDR1 SNHLY and CDR2 FYNNEI. V gave up 8 bases and J gave up 0 bases, with 8 bases separating them. This CDR3 region has 13 residues.

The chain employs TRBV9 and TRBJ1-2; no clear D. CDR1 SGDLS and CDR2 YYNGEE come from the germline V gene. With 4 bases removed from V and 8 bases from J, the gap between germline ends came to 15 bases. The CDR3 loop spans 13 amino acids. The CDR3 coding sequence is TGTGCCAGCAGCTCTGCAGCCTATGGCGGCTACACCTTC. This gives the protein CASSSAAYGGYTF.

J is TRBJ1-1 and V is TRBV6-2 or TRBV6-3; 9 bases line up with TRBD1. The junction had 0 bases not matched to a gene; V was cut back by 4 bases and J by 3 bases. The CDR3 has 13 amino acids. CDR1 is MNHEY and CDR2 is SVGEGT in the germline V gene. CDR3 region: CASSWTGDTEAFF. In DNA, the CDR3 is TGTGCCAGCAGTTGGACAGGGGACACTGAAGCTTTCTTT.

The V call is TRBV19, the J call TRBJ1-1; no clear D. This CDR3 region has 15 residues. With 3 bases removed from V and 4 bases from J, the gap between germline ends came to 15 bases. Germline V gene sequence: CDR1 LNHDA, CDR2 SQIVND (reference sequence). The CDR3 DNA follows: TGTGCCAGTAGTATTTGGAGCAGCGTGGGCACTGAAGCTTTCTTT. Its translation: CASSIWSSVGTEAFF.

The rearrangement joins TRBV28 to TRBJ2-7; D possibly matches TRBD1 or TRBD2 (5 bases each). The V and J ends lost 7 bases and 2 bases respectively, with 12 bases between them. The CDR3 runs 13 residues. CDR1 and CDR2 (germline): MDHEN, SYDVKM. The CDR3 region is CASKWPGPYEQYF. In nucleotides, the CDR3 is TGTGCCAGCAAATGGCCGGGACCCTACGAGCAGTACTTC.

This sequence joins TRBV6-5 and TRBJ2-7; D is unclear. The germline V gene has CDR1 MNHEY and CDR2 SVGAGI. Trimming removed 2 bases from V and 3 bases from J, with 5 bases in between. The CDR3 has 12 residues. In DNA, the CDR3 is TGTGCCAGCAGTTACGTTGGCTACGAGCAGTACTTC. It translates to CASSYVGYEQYF.

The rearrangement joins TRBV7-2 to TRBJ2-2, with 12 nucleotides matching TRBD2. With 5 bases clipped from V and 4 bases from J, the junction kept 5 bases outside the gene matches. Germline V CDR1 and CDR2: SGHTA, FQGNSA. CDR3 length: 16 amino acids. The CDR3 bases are TGTGCCAGCAGCACCCAACTAGCGGGGGGCACCGGGGAGCTGTTTTTT. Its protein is CASSTQLAGGTGELFF.

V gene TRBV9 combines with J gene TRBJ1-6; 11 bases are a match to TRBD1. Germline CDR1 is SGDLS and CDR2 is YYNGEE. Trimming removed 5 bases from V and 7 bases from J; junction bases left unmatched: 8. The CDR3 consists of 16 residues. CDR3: CASRDGTGGGNSPLHF. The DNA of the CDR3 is TGTGCCAGCAGAGACGGGACAGGGGGGGGAAATTCACCCCTCCACTTT.

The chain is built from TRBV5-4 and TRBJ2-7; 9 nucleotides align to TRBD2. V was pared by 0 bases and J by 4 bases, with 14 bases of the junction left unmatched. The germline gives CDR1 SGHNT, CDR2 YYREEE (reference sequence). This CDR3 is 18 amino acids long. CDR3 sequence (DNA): TGTGCCAGCAGCTTGGTTCTTAGCGGGAGTACCGGCTTTTACGAGCAGTACTTC. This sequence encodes CASSLVLSGSTGFYEQYF.

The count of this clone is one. The CDR3 DNA follows: TGTGCCTCACGGACAGGACTTAATCAGCCCCAGCATTTT. Residues: CASRTGLNQPQHF. The gene calls are TRBV27 and TRBJ1-5; 7 bases line up with TRBD1. V shed 11 bases, J shed 4 bases, and the junction held 8 bases outside the gene matches. This CDR3 is built from 13 residues. Germline CDR1 and CDR2: MNHEY and SMNVEV (reference sequence).

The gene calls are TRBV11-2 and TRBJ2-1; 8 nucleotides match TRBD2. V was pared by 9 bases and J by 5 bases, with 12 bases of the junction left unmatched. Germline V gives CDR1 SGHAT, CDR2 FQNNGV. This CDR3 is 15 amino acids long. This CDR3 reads CASSVRTSRDNEQFF. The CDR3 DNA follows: TGTGCCAGTAGCGTTAGGACTAGCAGAGACAATGAGCAGTTCTTC.

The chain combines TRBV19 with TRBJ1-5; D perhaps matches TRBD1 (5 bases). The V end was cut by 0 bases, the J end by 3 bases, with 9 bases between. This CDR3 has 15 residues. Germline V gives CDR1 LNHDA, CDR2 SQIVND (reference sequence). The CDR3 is CASSIDVGDNQPQHF. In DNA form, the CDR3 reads TGTGCCAGTAGTATAGATGTGGGGGACAATCAGCCCCAGCATTTT.

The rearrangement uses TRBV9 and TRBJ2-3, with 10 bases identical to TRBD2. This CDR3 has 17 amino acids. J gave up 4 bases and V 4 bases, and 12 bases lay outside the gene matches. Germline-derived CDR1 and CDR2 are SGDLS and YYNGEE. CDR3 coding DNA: TGTGCCAGCAGCACGACCGGACTAGCGGTTTATCCAGATACGCAGTATTTT. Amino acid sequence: CASSTTGLAVYPDTQYF. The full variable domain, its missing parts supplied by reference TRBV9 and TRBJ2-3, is DSGVTQTPKHLITATGQRVTLRCSPRSGDLSVYWYQQSLDQGLQFLIQYYNGEERAKGNILERFSAQQFPDLHSELNLSSLELGDSALYFCASSTTGLAVYPDTQYFGPGTRLTVL.

CDR3 sequence: CASSEYRPAYEQYF. Written as DNA, the CDR3 is TGTGCCAGCAGTGAATACAGACCCGCCTACGAGCAGTACTTC. V and J are TRBV25-1 and TRBJ2-7; unclear D gene. The CDR3 loop spans 14 amino acids. Per germline, CDR1 MGHDK and CDR2 SYGVNS. V lost 0 bases to trimming and J lost 2 bases, with 8 bases between them.

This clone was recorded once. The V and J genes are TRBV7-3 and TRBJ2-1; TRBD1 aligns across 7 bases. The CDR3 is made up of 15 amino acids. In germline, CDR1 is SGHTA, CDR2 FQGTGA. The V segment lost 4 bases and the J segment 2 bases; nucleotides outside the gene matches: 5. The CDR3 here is CASSSGTATYNEQFF. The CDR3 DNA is TGTGCCAGCAGCTCCGGGACAGCCACCTACAATGAGCAGTTCTTC.